The present T cell receptor beta chain was sequenced within a study of cytomegalovirus exposure and HLA in healthy donors. Study in general: Roughly four fifths of 300 to 450 genotyped donors fell in the Caucasian-associated ancestry cluster.

Overall study results and limits: Researchers reported from a later analysis that most CMV-associated TCR beta chains appeared HLA-restricted.

This CDR3 contains 13 residues. V shed 5 bases and J shed 4 bases, with 11 bases lying between them. Germline values: CDR1 MNHEY, CDR2 SVGAGI. The PCR had 60 Vbeta and 13 Jbeta primers. The data were produced by immunoSEQ multiplex PCR, yet TCRdb's version contains in-frame clones alone and is incomplete. The sample holds more than 200,000 clones, just under 70% seen once. Remarks on this clone: Its target is not known.

The receptor's source is a man in his forties in good health and CMV-seropositive. The sample consisted of PBMCs. The chain links TRBV6-5 to TRBJ1-2, with D unclear. DNA of the CDR3: TGTGCCAGCAGTCCGTCCCGGGTCTATGGCTACACCTTC. Translated, it gives CASSPSRVYGYTF.